The 8 T cell receptor beta chains below were found in one sample sequenced in a study of T-cell memory formation after mild COVID-19. Each CDR3 protein is one row after TCRdb ran MiXCR on the 5' RACE reads. The sample shows 560,000 or so distinct CDR3 sequences, roughly 17% of them seen only once. The specimen sequenced was PBMCs or a T cell subset sorted from them (not recorded which). The receptors stem from an adult woman who had mild COVID-19 (a few samples of this study predate the infection). Cell type and time point are not known.

This clonotype occurred a few times. In DNA, the CDR3 is TGCGCCAGCAGCCAGACGAGAGCGGGGAGTGATGAGCAGTTCTTC. Its protein is CASSQTRAGSDEQFF. The chain couples TRBV4-3 to TRBJ2-1, with 7 bases fitting TRBD2. Germline V gene lookup returns CDR1 LGHNA and CDR2 YSLEER. This CDR3 comprises 15 residues. Trimming removed 3 bases from V and 8 bases from J; junction bases left unmatched: 10.

This clonotype has just a few counts. The chain combines TRBV20-1 with TRBJ2-1; D is possibly TRBD1 or TRBD2 (6 bases each). The CDR3 length is 14 residues. V lost 4 bases to trimming and J lost 2 bases, with 12 bases between them. CDR1 is DFQATT, CDR2 SNEGSKA, per germline (reference sequence). The CDR3 DNA reads TGCAGTGCTACAAGGGGGGAGACCTACAATGAGCAGTTCTTC. It codes for CSATRGETYNEQFF.

A few counts support this clonotype. The genes are TRBV30 and TRBJ1-2; the match to TRBD1 covers 7 bases. V was clipped by 5 bases and J by 6 bases; unmatched bases: 9. Per germline, CDR1 GTSNPN and CDR2 SVGIG (reference sequence). The length of the CDR3 is 13 residues. Written as DNA, the CDR3 is TGTGCCTGGGGCCGACAGGGATCGGATGGCTACACCTTC. Translated: CAWGRQGSDGYTF. The full variable domain, completed using reference TRBV30 and TRBJ1-2, is SQTIHQWPATLVQPVGSPLSLECTVEGTSNPNLYWYRQAAGRGLQLLFYSVGIGQISSEVPQNLSASRPQDRQFILSSKKLLLSDSGFYLCAWGRQGSDGYTFGSGTRLTVV.

This chain uses TRBV10-2 with TRBJ2-7, with D possibly TRBD2 on 6 matching bases. Germline CDR1 reads WSHSY; CDR2 reads SAAADI. The CDR3 spans 15 residues. The V end lost 7 bases, the J end lost 0 bases, and 16 bases lay between the germline ends. The CDR3 is CASTEGRLDSYEQYF. In DNA, the CDR3 is TGCGCCAGCACCGAGGGGAGACTAGACTCCTACGAGCAGTACTTC.

This clonotype occurred many times. This chain uses TRBV25-1 with TRBJ2-3; 7 nucleotides match TRBD2. Per germline, CDR1 MGHDK and CDR2 SYGVNS. V trimming: 1 base; J trimming: 4 bases; junction bases outside the gene matches: 5. The CDR3 runs to 15 residues. CDR3 region: CASSESRGDADTQYF. The CDR3 region has the DNA TGTGCCAGCAGTGAATCTCGGGGGGACGCAGATACGCAGTATTTT.

This clonotype was detected only a few times. The V call is TRBV24-1, the J call TRBJ2-7; tentatively, D is TRBD1 (5 bases). V dropped 5 bases and J dropped 1 base, with 14 bases sitting between them. The CDR3 length is 15 residues. Germline V gene lookup returns CDR1 KGHDR and CDR2 SFDVKD. The CDR3 here is CATSVRRPGSYEQYF. CDR3 nucleotide sequence: TGTGCCACCAGTGTAAGGCGGCCAGGGTCCTACGAGCAGTACTTC.

The chain has TRBV6-6 and TRBJ2-7; 9 nucleotides match TRBD1. The CDR3 sequence is 15 residues long. Germline loops: CDR1 MNHNY, CDR2 SVGAGI (reference sequence). J lost 3 bases, V lost 4 bases, and 7 bases had no gene match. The CDR3 DNA sequence: TGTGCCAGCAGTTTCAACCGGGGACAGGGCTACGAGCAGTACTTC. This gives the protein CASSFNRGQGYEQYF.

A remark on this clonotype: In this CDR3 the conserved last residue, phenylalanine or tryptophan, is missing, so a read error is likely. V and J are TRBV5-4 and TRBJ1-1; D perhaps matches TRBD1 (5 bases). Deletions cut 4 bases from V and 1 base from J, with 17 bases between. CDR3 size: 16 residues. Germline-derived CDR1 and CDR2 are SGHNT and YYREEE (reference sequence). CDR3 in amino acids: CASSPDPWGRNTEAFV. In DNA form, the CDR3 reads TGTGCCAGCAGCCCGGATCCTTGGGGCCGGAACACTGAAGCTTTCGTT.